This is a list of T cell receptor beta chains from one sample in a study of T cells in Graves' hyperthyroidism and ophthalmopathy. TCRdb fed the multiplex PCR reads into MiXCR, producing one record per CDR3 protein. The repertoire holds about 500,000 distinct CDR3 sequences, with about a sixth as singletons. What was sequenced was blood. These TCRs come from a woman under 30 with Graves' hyperthyroidism. CDR3s leave out the opening cysteine and the closing phenylalanine or tryptophan. Clone size is not always given. Where it is, it says once, few, many or a class for expanded clones.

-	TRBV5-5	TRBJ1-2	ASSHRAVADGYT
few	TRBV30	TRBJ2-7	AWRGTGRNEQY
few	TRBV7-2	TRBJ1-1	ASSLTSGGAGTEAF
few	TRBV9	TRBJ2-2	ASSPQSSNTGELF
many	TRBV20-1	TRBJ2-7	SARGTSGRAYEQY
many	TRBV18	TRBJ2-1	ASSPDPAGSATNEQF
many	TRBV4-1	TRBJ1-1	ASSQDRVNTEAF
once	TRBV19	TRBJ2-3	ASSISSEVDTQY
-	TRBV3-1	TRBJ2-1	ASSPLLAGGNEQF
many	TRBV12-3/TRBV12-4	TRBJ2-7	ASSLGLTPRYEQY
many	TRBV20-1	TRBJ2-1	SARVGTSQLNEQF
few	TRBV7-8	TRBJ1-1	ASSHSLGGAF
many	TRBV11-3	TRBJ1-1	ASSATLGTEAF
-	TRBV7-9	TRBJ1-2	ASSSDPGGLSNYGYT
-	TRBV12-3/TRBV12-4	TRBJ1-5	ASSFDRAQPQH
many	TRBV20-1	TRBJ1-5	SARDTGARSNQPQH
few	TRBV12-3/TRBV12-4	TRBJ1-6	ASSRDRGFSPLH
many	TRBV4-2	TRBJ2-7	ASSQSFSGADEQY
few	TRBV19	TRBJ1-5	ASSIDRRVRSNQPQH
-	TRBV12-5	TRBJ1-1	ASGLLLSIHPNTEAF
few	TRBV19	TRBJ1-1	ASSIRGENTEAF
few	TRBV7-3	TRBJ2-2	ASSRTGGFGELF
-	TRBV12-3/TRBV12-4	TRBJ1-4	ASSSEGANEKLF
many	TRBV5-6	TRBJ2-3	ASRRAADQTTTAQY
-	TRBV7-9	TRBJ1-2	ASRMGPAAGYT
-	TRBV5-6	TRBJ1-5	ASSLWQYSNQPQH
-	TRBV5-1	TRBJ2-3	ASSDSGLSTDTQY
few	TRBV4-3	TRBJ2-7	ASSQAAVSSYEQY